The 11 T cell receptor beta chains reported below all come from one sample, sequenced in a study of OX40 agonist ivuxolimab in advanced cancers. The table came from immunoSEQ multiplex PCR; TCRdb's copy has only in-frame clones and leaves some out. The sample holds more than 50,000 clones, 85% seen once. Sequenced material: CD4+ or CD8+ T cells sorted from blood, taken in a trial of the OX40 agonist ivuxolimab. Receptors were obtained from an adult with an advanced solid tumor such as melanoma, head and neck, liver or kidney cancer.

This clone rates as medium-sized. V usage is TRBV10-2 and J usage is TRBJ2-5, with a weak D call TRBD1 (6 bases). The germline V and J ends were trimmed by 6 bases and 3 bases, with 11 bases remaining between them. Germline V gene lookup returns CDR1 WSHSY and CDR2 SAAADI. The CDR3 runs 13 residues. Written as DNA, the CDR3 is TGCGCCAGCAGGATCCCAGGGGAAGAGACCCAGTACTTC. Residues: CASRIPGEETQYF.

V usage is TRBV7-9 and J usage is TRBJ1-1; D not resolved. The CDR3 is 14 amino acids. Germline values: CDR1 SEHNR, CDR2 FQNEAQ (reference sequence). Deletions cut 1 base from V and 1 base from J, with 7 bases between. This CDR3 is CASSLDRENTEAFF. The CDR3, as DNA: TGTGCCAGCAGCTTAGACAGAGAGAACACTGAAGCTTTCTTT.

This chain joins TRBV6-5 and TRBJ1-6; the D gene is possibly TRBD1 (5 bases). Trimming left V 6 bases short and J 9 bases short, with 12 bases between. The CDR3 has 13 amino acids. Looked up from germline, CDR1 is MNHEY and CDR2 is SVGAGI. In DNA form, the CDR3 reads TGTGCCAGCAGATTGGGACGGATTTCACCCCTCCACTTT. It is translated as CASRLGRISPLHF.

This rearrangement joins TRBV28 to TRBJ1-5; TRBD1 is a possible D gene (5 bases). The germline V gene encodes CDR1 MDHEN and CDR2 SYDVKM. The CDR3 extends over 15 amino acids. V gave up 3 bases and J gave up 7 bases, with 16 bases separating them. This CDR3 is CASSLGRGFGQPQHF. CDR3 coding DNA: TGTGCCAGCAGTTTGGGCCGGGGGTTTGGACAGCCCCAGCATTTT.

The V gene is TRBV5-1, the J gene TRBJ2-5, with 8 bases fitting TRBD2. The length of the CDR3 is 15 residues. V lost 0 bases and J lost 2; bases outside the gene matches: 3. Germline assignment: CDR1 SGHRS and CDR2 YFSETQ. CDR3 sequence: CASSLGSGTQETQYF. CDR3 bases: TGCGCCAGCAGCTTGGGTAGCGGGACACAAGAGACCCAGTACTTC.

The J gene is TRBJ2-5, the V gene TRBV7-2, with 9 bases fitting TRBD2. The J segment lost 5 bases and the V segment lost 1 base, leaving 8 bases of the junction unmatched. Per the germline V gene, CDR1 is SGHTA and CDR2 is FQGNSA. This CDR3 is built from 16 residues. The CDR3 bases are TGTGCCAGCAGCTTAGGGGCGGGAGGGCCACGTGAGACCCAGTACTTC. It specifies CASSLGAGGPRETQYF. The whole variable domain, remainder taken from reference TRBV7-2 and TRBJ2-5, is GAGVSQSPSNKVTEKGKDVELRCDPISGHTALYWYRQSLGQGLEFLIYFQGNSAPDKSGLPSDRFSAERTGGSVSTLTIQRTQQEDSAVYLCASSLGAGGPRETQYFGPGTRLLVL.

This rearrangement joins TRBV5-1 to TRBJ2-7; D is possibly TRBD2 (6 bases). The germline V gene encodes CDR1 SGHRS and CDR2 YFSETQ. Trimming took off 7 bases at V and 2 bases at J, with 16 bases between the two ends. The CDR3 is 14 residues long. The CDR3 region is CASRRVGGTYEQYF. In DNA, the CDR3 is TGCGCCAGCCGGAGGGTTGGCGGGACCTACGAGCAGTACTTC.

The V and J genes are TRBV11-2 and TRBJ2-7, with D unclear. V gave up 1 base and J gave up 4 bases, with 8 bases separating them. Per the germline V gene, CDR1 is SGHAT and CDR2 is FQNNGV. This CDR3 contains 13 residues. CDR3 DNA: TGTGCCAGCAGCTTAGGAGGTCGGTACGAGCAGTACTTC. Translated: CASSLGGRYEQYF. Variable domain in full (rest from reference TRBV11-2 and TRBJ2-7): EAGVAQSPRYKIIEKRQSVAFWCNPISGHATLYWYQQILGQGPKLLIQFQNNGVVDDSQLPKDRFSAERLKGVDSTLKIQPAKLEDSAVYLCASSLGGRYEQYFGPGTRLTVT.

The rearrangement joins TRBV5-4 to TRBJ2-3; D ambiguous. V lost 6 bases and J lost 2, with 16 bases in between. Germline-derived CDR1 and CDR2 are SGHNT and YYREEE (reference sequence). The CDR3 covers 15 residues. CDR3 bases: TGTGCCAGCACCATCGGTCTACCCTCCACAGATACGCAGTATTTT. This gives the protein CASTIGLPSTDTQYF.

The chain employs TRBV20-1 and TRBJ2-1; unclear D gene. The CDR3 loop spans 11 amino acids. CDR1 is DFQATT, CDR2 SNEGSKA, per germline (reference sequence). V dropped 7 bases and J dropped 5 bases, with 9 bases sitting between them. CDR3 sequence reads: CSDLKDNEQFF. The CDR3 region has the DNA TGCAGTGACCTTAAGGACAATGAGCAGTTCTTC.

This chain connects TRBV7-2 to TRBJ1-3, with no clear D. This CDR3 contains 14 residues. Germline V CDR1 and CDR2: SGHTA, FQGNSA. V dropped 3 bases and J dropped 4 bases, with 10 bases sitting between them. The CDR3 bases are TGTGCCAGCAGCTTCCAGGAGACGGGAAACACCATATATTTT. Its protein is CASSFQETGNTIYF.